The rows below give T cell receptor beta chains drawn from one sample of a study of blood T cell repertoires in COVID-19. Repertoires were generated with immunoSEQ multiplex PCR, while TCRdb's copy carries only in-frame clones and drops some. Of around 190,000 clones in the sample, about four fifths were seen once. Sequencing used peripheral blood. The receptors shown here come from a man between 65 and 85 years old with active or convalescent COVID-19. Both conserved end residues are part of each CDR3. Each record gives: V gene, D gene, clone size, J gene, CDR3 protein, CDR3 DNA. The D gene is left open where the match is weak. Only part of the rows carry a size: once, few, many, or a class if the clone is expanded.

>TRBV20-1|TRBD2|-|TRBJ2-1
CSASIPETSGYNEQFF
TGCAGTGCTAGTATCCCGGAGACTAGCGGATACAATGAGCAGTTCTTC
>TRBV6-6|-|-|TRBJ2-7
CASSRTPTGFLSYEQYF
TGTGCCAGCAGTCGCACCCCAACAGGATTTCTCTCCTACGAGCAGTACTTC
>TRBV5-4|TRBD2|-|TRBJ2-1
CASSLGAGGGSYNEQFF
TGTGCCAGCAGCTTAGGGGCCGGCGGGGGCTCCTACAATGAGCAGTTCTTC
>TRBV6-2/TRBV6-3|TRBD1|-|TRBJ1-2
CASSPTGARGYTF
TGTGCCAGCAGTCCCACAGGGGCGAGAGGCTACACCTTC
>TRBV5-1|-|few|TRBJ1-5
CASSLEANSNQPQHF
TGCGCCAGCAGCTTGGAAGCAAATAGCAATCAGCCCCAGCATTTT
>TRBV5-1|-|once|TRBJ2-5
CASSLGVAELQETQYF
TGCGCCAGCAGCTTGGGGGTAGCGGAGCTCCAAGAGACCCAGTACTTC
>TRBV24-1|TRBD1|-|TRBJ2-1
CATSDGQGGRDEQFF
TGTGCCACCAGTGACGGACAGGGGGGACGGGATGAGCAGTTCTTC
>TRBV30|TRBD2|-|TRBJ2-2
CAWRGLAGDTGELFF
TGTGCCTGGAGAGGACTAGCGGGGGACACCGGGGAGCTGTTTTTT
>TRBV6-5|-|-|TRBJ2-7
CASSPHGGSSYEQYF
TGTGCCAGCAGCCCCCACGGCGGCAGCTCCTACGAGCAGTACTTC
>TRBV5-1|-|-|TRBJ1-1
CASSFSGQMPEAFF
TGCGCCAGCAGCTTTAGTGGGCAAATGCCTGAAGCTTTCTTT
>TRBV7-2|-|-|TRBJ1-2
CASSLSLPGREYDYGYTF
TGTGCCAGCAGCTTATCCCTTCCGGGGAGAGAGTATGACTATGGCTACACCTTC
>TRBV6-5|-|-|TRBJ1-2
CASSPGHNYGYTF
TGTGCCAGCAGTCCTGGACACAACTATGGCTACACCTTC
>TRBV5-8|TRBD1|-|TRBJ1-1
CASSVTGGTEAFF
TGTGCCAGCAGCGTTACAGGGGGCACTGAAGCTTTCTTT
>TRBV6-6|-|-|TRBJ1-2
CASSPGQAGYTF
TGTGCCAGCAGCCCCGGTCAGGCCGGCTACACCTTC
>TRBV7-9|TRBD2|-|TRBJ2-7
CASSLEVLAGSEQYF
TGTGCCAGCAGCTTAGAGGTGTTAGCGGGGAGCGAGCAGTACTTC
>TRBV10-3|-|few|TRBJ1-5
CAISERAGNQPQHF
TGTGCCATCAGTGAACGAGCGGGCAATCAGCCCCAGCATTTT
>TRBV9|TRBD2|-|TRBJ2-1
CASSVDTSGGVNNEQFF
TGTGCCAGCAGCGTAGATACTAGCGGGGGGGTTAACAATGAGCAGTTCTTC
>TRBV15|-|many|TRBJ2-7
CATSRDSASSYEQYF
TGTGCCACCAGCAGAGACAGCGCCTCTTCCTACGAGCAGTACTTC
>TRBV6-5|-|-|TRBJ1-2
CASNRGENNYGYTF
TGTGCCAGCAACCGGGGAGAGAATAACTATGGCTACACCTTC
>TRBV6-5|-|-|TRBJ1-3
CASSRDTNSGNTIYF
TGTGCCAGCAGCCGAGACACAAACTCTGGAAACACCATATATTTT
>TRBV27|-|once|TRBJ2-7
CASSLSIGEVHEQYF
TGTGCCAGCAGTTTATCGATAGGGGAGGTCCACGAGCAGTACTTC
>TRBV14|TRBD1|once|TRBJ1-1
CASSPGGLLLAFF
TGTGCCAGCAGCCCAGGGGGATTGCTCTTAGCTTTCTTT
>TRBV7-7|TRBD1|-|TRBJ2-5
CASSLNTGGPETQYF
TGTGCCAGCAGCTTAAATACAGGGGGCCCGGAGACCCAGTACTTC
>TRBV27|-|few|TRBJ1-4
CASSSFFRFPNEKLFF
TGTGCCAGCAGTTCCTTTTTCCGGTTTCCTAATGAAAAACTGTTTTTT
>TRBV11-2|-|-|TRBJ2-7
CASSPHSHEQYF
TGTGCCAGCAGCCCCCACTCCCACGAGCAGTACTTC
>TRBV30|-|-|TRBJ1-2
CAWSRDFNYGYTF
TGTGCCTGGAGTAGGGACTTTAACTATGGCTACACCTTC
>TRBV5-5|TRBD1|-|TRBJ2-7
CASSFQGVSYEQYF
TGTGCCAGCAGCTTCCAGGGGGTCTCCTACGAGCAGTACTTC
>TRBV6-5|TRBD1|-|TRBJ1-2
CASSYSSQGVSGYTF
TGTGCCAGCAGTTACTCAAGTCAGGGGGTTTCGGGCTACACCTTC
>TRBV6-5|-|few|TRBJ1-1
CASSSGQLMYTEAFF
TGTGCCAGCAGTTCTGGACAGCTAATGTACACTGAAGCTTTCTTT
>TRBV12-3/TRBV12-4|-|-|TRBJ1-2
CASSGRGDGYTF
TGTGCCAGCAGTGGACGCGGGGACGGCTACACCTTC
>TRBV6-2/TRBV6-3|TRBD1|-|TRBJ1-1
CASRPLDRGEAFF
TGTGCCAGCAGACCTCTGGACAGGGGTGAAGCTTTCTTT
>TRBV19|TRBD1|few|TRBJ1-4
CATRGTGPYKLFF
TGTGCCACTAGAGGGACAGGGCCCTATAAACTGTTTTTT
>TRBV4-2|-|-|TRBJ1-4
CASSPGRGDEKLFF
TGTGCCAGCAGTCCCGGGAGAGGGGATGAAAAACTGTTTTTT
>TRBV30|-|-|TRBJ1-4
CAWSVRRRSSEKLFF
TGTGCCTGGAGTGTAAGGCGGAGATCGAGTGAAAAACTGTTTTTT
>TRBV5-4|-|-|TRBJ2-7
CASSSRSKTLDEQYF
TGTGCCAGCAGCTCCCGGAGTAAAACCTTGGACGAGCAGTACTTC
>TRBV10-3|TRBD2|-|TRBJ2-2
CAISSQRGRTGELFF
TGTGCCATCTCCTCCCAGCGGGGTAGGACCGGGGAGCTGTTTTTT
>TRBV30|TRBD1|-|TRBJ1-4
CAWGLGGANEKLFF
TGTGCCTGGGGGTTAGGGGGCGCAAATGAAAAACTGTTTTTT
>TRBV10-2|-|-|TRBJ2-7
CASSGQGPYEQYF
TGCGCCAGCAGTGGTCAGGGCCCCTACGAGCAGTACTTC
>TRBV5-1|TRBD1|-|TRBJ2-1
CASSDPNRGNNEQFF
TGCGCCAGCAGTGACCCAAACAGGGGAAACAATGAGCAGTTCTTC
>TRBV10-3|-|once|TRBJ1-5
CAISESLAGSNSNQPQHF
TGTGCCATCAGTGAGTCATTGGCGGGCAGTAATAGCAATCAGCCCCAGCATTTT
>TRBV6-5|TRBD2|-|TRBJ2-7
CASRASGPYEQYF
TGTGCCAGCAGAGCTAGCGGCCCCTACGAGCAGTACTTC
>TRBV7-8|TRBD1|-|TRBJ1-3
CASSSGTGFSGNTIYF
TGTGCCAGCAGCTCCGGGACAGGGTTTTCTGGAAACACCATATATTTT
>TRBV7-3|TRBD2|-|TRBJ2-1
CASSLGGTRGLNEQFF
TGTGCCAGCAGCTTAGGCGGGACTAGGGGTCTCAATGAGCAGTTCTTC
>TRBV29-1|-|few|TRBJ2-2
CSVNTDRNTGELFF
TGCAGCGTGAACACGGACAGAAACACCGGGGAGCTGTTTTTT
>TRBV18|-|-|TRBJ1-1
CASSTFHGTPNTEAFF
TGTGCCAGCTCAACCTTCCACGGGACACCGAACACTGAAGCTTTCTTT
>TRBV5-1|TRBD1|-|TRBJ1-4
CASSTGTGLANEKLFF
TGCGCCAGCAGCACCGGGACAGGGTTGGCTAATGAAAAACTGTTTTTT
>TRBV7-2|-|-|TRBJ2-1
CASSTRRDSGGEQFF
TGTGCCAGCAGCACCCGCCGGGACTCGGGCGGTGAGCAGTTCTTC
>TRBV27|TRBD1|-|TRBJ1-5
CASSRQGSNQPQHF
TGTGCCAGCAGTCGACAGGGGAGCAATCAGCCCCAGCATTTT
>TRBV7-6|-|-|TRBJ1-1
CASSGGGFTEAFF
TGTGCCAGCAGCGGGGGCGGCTTCACTGAAGCTTTCTTT
>TRBV2|TRBD1|-|TRBJ2-7
CASTTRGTASYEQYF
TGTGCCAGCACCACCCGAGGGACAGCCTCCTACGAGCAGTACTTC